Each of the 31 T cell receptor beta chains below was sequenced from the same sample in a study of control samples from healthy donors and cancer patients. Generated by immunoSEQ multiplex PCR, the TCRdb table keeps only in-frame clones and is missing some. Of 85,000 to 100,000 clones listed, 93% are singletons. The sequencing sample was made of blood. The receptor set was obtained from a man between 18 and 29 years old in good health.

The chain has TRBV25-1 and TRBJ2-3; possibly TRBD1 for D (5 bases). V lost 8 bases to trimming and J lost 4 bases, with 16 bases between them. The germline V gene encodes CDR1 MGHDK and CDR2 SYGVNS. The length of the CDR3 is 14 residues. The DNA for the CDR3 is TGTGCCAGCTCGTCCAGGGCAGGCCCAGATACGCAGTATTTT. Amino acid sequence: CASSSRAGPDTQYF.

This chain links TRBV6-2 or TRBV6-3 with TRBJ2-5, with TRBD1 matching 9 bases. CDR1 and CDR2 from the germline V gene are MNHEY and SVGEGT. There are 14 residues in the CDR3. V gave up 5 bases and J gave up 2 bases; unmatched junction bases: 3. In nucleotides, the CDR3 is TGTGCCAGCAGTGATGGACAGGGGCAAGAGACCCAGTACTTC. It specifies CASSDGQGQETQYF.

The chain joins TRBV5-5 to TRBJ2-7, with D possibly being TRBD2 (6 bases). The CDR3 length is 13 residues. Germline CDR1 reads SGHKS; CDR2 reads YYEKEE (reference sequence). Trimming took off 3 bases at V and 3 bases at J, with 10 bases between the two ends. The CDR3 DNA is TGTGCCAGCAGCTCGGAGGGCGGCTACGAGCAGTACTTC. Protein product: CASSSEGGYEQYF.

The table lists this clone with a count of one. The V call is TRBV19, the J call TRBJ1-2; tentative D call: TRBD1 (6 bases). The germline CDR1 and CDR2 sequences are LNHDA and SQIVND (reference sequence). V gave up 4 bases and J gave up 14 bases, with 29 bases separating them. The CDR3 totals 16 residues. CDR3 amino acids: CASSKDKTPTQTDRTF. In nucleotides, the CDR3 is TGTGCCAGTAGTAAAGACAAAACCCCCACGCAGACCGACAGGACCTTC.

The chain combines TRBV15 with TRBJ1-2, with D tentatively TRBD1 (5 bases). Germline V CDR1 and CDR2: LNHNV, YYDKDF (reference sequence). The CDR3 extends over 12 amino acids. The V and J ends lost 4 bases and 5 bases respectively, with 8 bases between them. The CDR3 reads CATSMTEYGYTF. CDR3 sequence (DNA): TGTGCCACCAGCATGACAGAGTATGGCTACACCTTC.

The J gene is TRBJ1-2, the V gene TRBV6-5; D uncertain. The V gene's germline CDR1 is MNHEY and CDR2 SVGAGI. This CDR3 contains 12 residues. The germline V and J ends were trimmed by 7 bases and 6 bases, with 12 bases remaining between them. CDR3 nucleotide sequence: TGTGCCAGCAAGCGGGAACAAGATGGCTACACCTTC. Residues: CASKREQDGYTF.

The CDR3 nucleotides read TGTGCCTGGAGTGTTGACGGCACTGAAGCTTTCTTT. It codes for CAWSVDGTEAFF. The genes are TRBV30 and TRBJ1-1; no clear D. The CDR3 loop spans 12 amino acids. V was trimmed by 0 bases and J by 4 bases, leaving 6 bases between them. Germline V CDR1 and CDR2: GTSNPN, SVGIG (reference sequence).

The V call is TRBV7-8, the J call TRBJ1-1; D is possibly TRBD1 (5 bases). The CDR3 has 14 amino acids. Germline V CDR1 and CDR2: SGHVS, FQNEAQ. The germline V and J ends were trimmed by 2 bases and 3 bases, with 10 bases remaining between them. The CDR3 is CASSLFGGDTEAFF. As DNA, the CDR3 is TGTGCCAGCAGCTTATTCGGGGGAGACACTGAAGCTTTCTTT. Complete variable domain (other parts from reference TRBV7-8 and TRBJ1-1): GAGVSQSPRYKVAKRGQDVALRCDPISGHVSLFWYQQALGQGPEFLTYFQNEAQLDKSGLPSDRFFAERPEGSVSTLKIQRTQQEDSAVYLCASSLFGGDTEAFFGQGTRLTVV.

J is TRBJ1-2 and V is TRBV29-1; D remains unclear. Germline V CDR1 and CDR2: SQVTM, ANQGSEA. The CDR3 length is 12 residues. Trimming stripped 5 bases from V and 4 bases from J, with 11 bases between. The CDR3 spells CSVPAETYGYTF. CDR3 bases: TGCAGCGTTCCGGCGGAGACCTATGGCTACACCTTC.

The chain recombines TRBV6-1 with TRBJ1-6, with D perhaps TRBD1 (6 bases). V was clipped by 2 bases and J by 15 bases, with 14 bases between them. The CDR3 is made up of 13 amino acids. Germline CDR1 and CDR2: MNHNS and SASEGT. This CDR3 is CASSEPGGNHLHF. Here the CDR3 DNA reads TGTGCCAGCAGTGAACCCGGGGGCAACCACCTCCACTTT.

This chain connects TRBV5-1 to TRBJ1-1; 7 positions agree with TRBD1. The CDR3 runs to 18 residues. The V segment lost 6 bases and the J segment 0 bases; nucleotides outside the gene matches: 17. CDR1 and CDR2 (germline): SGHRS, YFSETQ. The CDR3 loop reads CASKTMPTGSGVNTEAFF. The DNA of the CDR3 is TGCGCCAGCAAGACAATGCCGACAGGGAGTGGGGTGAACACTGAAGCTTTCTTT.

The chain has TRBV4-1 and TRBJ1-1; 9 nucleotides match TRBD1. The CDR3 is 15 amino acids. The junction had 3 bases not matched to a gene; V was cut back by 4 bases and J by 0 bases. Germline lookup yields CDR1 MGHRA and CDR2 YSYEKL. CDR3 in DNA: TGCGCCAGCAGCCCGGGACAGGGAATGAACACTGAAGCTTTCTTT. This codes for CASSPGQGMNTEAFF.

This chain uses TRBV6-5 with TRBJ1-1, with D maybe TRBD1 (5 bases). Germline CDR1 and CDR2: MNHEY and SVGAGI. V lost 6 bases and J 2 bases, leaving 10 bases between the germline ends. This CDR3 contains 13 residues. CDR3 in DNA: TGTGCCAGCAGGTGGGACTATAACACTGAAGCTTTCTTT. Translating it yields CASRWDYNTEAFF.

The rearrangement joins TRBV5-1 to TRBJ2-5; D is tentatively TRBD1 or TRBD2 (6 bases each). Looked up from germline, CDR1 is SGHRS and CDR2 is YFSETQ. The CDR3 sequence is 15 residues long. Trimming cost V 4 bases and J 4 bases, with 17 bases left between them. The CDR3 reads CASSGQGGRGETQYF. The CDR3 bases are TGCGCCAGCAGCGGGCAAGGGGGGAGAGGAGAGACCCAGTACTTC.

The chain is built from TRBV7-9 and TRBJ1-5, with a tentative D call TRBD1 (5 bases). Per germline, CDR1 SEHNR and CDR2 FQNEAQ (reference sequence). The V gene lost 1 base and the J gene lost 4 bases, with 11 bases spanning the gap. The CDR3 contains 15 residues. CDR3 sequence reads: CASSLGDQKNQPQHF. CDR3 sequence (DNA): TGTGCCAGCAGCTTAGGGGACCAAAAGAATCAGCCCCAGCATTTT. Together with reference TRBV7-9 and TRBJ1-5, the CDR3 gives the full variable domain: DTGVSQNPRHKITKRGQNVTFRCDPISEHNRLYWYRQTLGQGPEFLTYFQNEAQLEKSRLLSDRFSAERPKGSFSTLEIQRTEQGDSAMYLCASSLGDQKNQPQHFGDGTRLSIL.

The V gene is TRBV9, the J gene TRBJ2-7, with a tentative D call TRBD2 (5 bases). CDR3 length equals 14 residues. V was clipped by 5 bases and J by 2 bases, with 14 bases between them. Germline loops: CDR1 SGDLS, CDR2 YYNGEE. This chain's CDR3 is CASSPSGTTYEQYF. Here the CDR3 DNA reads TGTGCCAGCAGTCCAAGCGGAACAACCTACGAGCAGTACTTC.

Turning to this clone: Relative to the germline gene, one junction end is altered; a read error may explain this. J is TRBJ2-2 and V is TRBV13; the match to TRBD2 covers 8 bases. The germline CDR1 and CDR2 sequences are PRHDT and FYEKMQ (reference sequence). There are 21 residues in the CDR3. The CDR3 coding sequence is TGTGCCAGCAGCTCCCGGGACCCGGAGGGGCTAGCGGGTCCGAACAGCGGGGAGCTGTTTTTT. Translating gives CASSSRDPEGLAGPNSGELFF. The variable domain in full, completed from reference TRBV13 and TRBJ2-2, reads AAGVIQSPRHLIKEKRETATLKCYPIPRHDTVYWYQQGPGQDPQFLISFYEKMQSDKGSIPDRFSAQQFSDYHSELNMSSLELGDSALYFCASSSRDPEGLAGPNSGELFFGEGSRLTVL.

The V call is TRBV7-2, the J call TRBJ1-2; 12 bases agree with TRBD1. The junction had 9 bases not matched to a gene; V was cut back by 4 bases and J by 3 bases. Per the germline V gene, CDR1 is SGHTA and CDR2 is FQGNSA. The CDR3 has 17 amino acids. The CDR3 sequence is CASSSRDRGPYDYGYTF. The DNA of the CDR3 is TGTGCCAGCAGCTCCCGGGACAGGGGGCCTTATGACTATGGCTACACCTTC.

The chain couples TRBV4-3 to TRBJ2-2, with no clear D. Germline V gene data show CDR1 as LGHNA and CDR2 as YSLEER. V lost 1 base and J 6 bases, leaving 12 bases between the germline ends. CDR3 length equals 15 residues. The CDR3 DNA reads TGCGCCAGCAGCCAAGGGGCAGGTGAGCCCGGGGAGCTGTTTTTT. Protein: CASSQGAGEPGELFF.

J is TRBJ1-1 and V is TRBV5-3; 8 positions match TRBD1. TRBV5-3 is an open reading frame whose function is uncertain. The trim removed 3 bases at V and 8 bases at J, leaving 6 bases unmatched. This CDR3 spans 13 amino acids. The CDR3 is CARSSRDRTEAFF. In nucleotides, the CDR3 is TGTGCCAGAAGCTCCCGGGACAGGACCGAAGCTTTCTTT.

This sequence joins TRBV6-2 or TRBV6-3 and TRBJ1-1; weak D call: TRBD1 (5 bases). CDR1 MNHEY and CDR2 SVGEGT come from the germline V gene. With 4 bases removed from V and 8 bases from J, the gap between germline ends came to 20 bases. This CDR3 is built from 15 residues. This CDR3 is CASSSPRDLWVEAFF. DNA for the CDR3: TGTGCCAGCAGTTCCCCTCGGGACCTCTGGGTCGAAGCTTTCTTT.

The V call is TRBV4-1, the J call TRBJ1-1; 8 nucleotides align to TRBD1. The length of the CDR3 is 17 residues. With V trimmed by 0 bases and J by 6 bases, 12 bases remained unmatched. Germline V lookup: CDR1 MGHRA, CDR2 YSYEKL. In DNA, the CDR3 is TGCGCCAGCAGCCAAGATGCAGGGGGCGCAGGGCGGTCTGAAGCTTTCTTT. Protein sequence: CASSQDAGGAGRSEAFF.

The genes are TRBV6-1 and TRBJ2-7; tentative D call: TRBD1 (5 bases). CDR1 MNHNS and CDR2 SASEGT come from the germline V gene. V was trimmed by 1 base and J by 2 bases, leaving 12 bases between them. The CDR3 length is 15 residues. CDR3 in DNA: TGTGCCAGCAGTGAAGGCTACGGACATGCCTACGAGCAGTACTTC. Translated, it gives CASSEGYGHAYEQYF.

The V call is TRBV5-6, the J call TRBJ1-2, with 7 positions matching TRBD1. V gave up 0 bases and J gave up 7 bases; unmatched junction bases: 3. The CDR3 sequence is 13 residues long. Germline CDR1 and CDR2: SGHDT and YYEEEE. The CDR3 sequence is CASSLVTGSGYTF. DNA of the CDR3: TGTGCCAGCAGCTTGGTGACAGGGAGTGGCTACACCTTC.

This sequence joins TRBV19 and TRBJ1-1; 8 bases are shared with TRBD1. This CDR3 has 14 amino acids. Germline-derived CDR1 and CDR2 are LNHDA and SQIVND (reference sequence). J gave up 4 bases and V 4 bases, and 5 bases lay outside the gene matches. The CDR3 coding sequence is TGTGCCAGTAGTAGGACAGGGCGTCGCACTGAAGCTTTCTTT. Its translation: CASSRTGRRTEAFF.

The chain recombines TRBV4-3 with TRBJ1-2; D is ambiguous. The CDR3 has 16 amino acids. The germline gives CDR1 LGHNA, CDR2 YSLEER. V was cut by 0 bases and J by 2 bases, with 13 bases left in between. CDR3 amino acids: CASSQEDRIPNYGYTF. CDR3 sequence (DNA): TGCGCCAGCAGCCAAGAAGACCGAATCCCCAACTATGGCTACACCTTC.

This clone showed up just once. The gene calls are TRBV30 and TRBJ1-2, with D perhaps TRBD1 (5 bases). Looked up from germline, CDR1 is GTSNPN and CDR2 is SVGIG (reference sequence). This CDR3 region has 16 residues. The ends were cut back, 3 bases at V and 6 bases at J, with 23 bases in the middle. The CDR3: CAWRDLGTAKEHGYTF. The CDR3 coding sequence is TGTGCCTGGAGGGACCTCGGGACGGCCAAGGAGCATGGCTACACCTTC.

This clone was detected ten times or more. Other nucleotide sequences in the sample specify the same CDR3. V and J are TRBV6-5 and TRBJ2-1; no reliable D call. The CDR3 runs 13 residues. CDR1 MNHEY and CDR2 SVGAGI come from the germline V gene. With 8 bases removed from V and 0 bases from J, the gap between germline ends came to 8 bases. CDR3 nucleotides: TGTGCCAGCTCCAGTAGCTCCTACAATGAGCAGTTCTTC. It translates to CASSSSSYNEQFF.

This chain connects TRBV6-5 to TRBJ1-5, with a tentative D call TRBD1 (6 bases). The CDR3 totals 14 residues. The V gene's germline CDR1 is MNHEY and CDR2 SVGAGI. Trimming removed 0 bases from V and 6 bases from J, with 9 bases in between. The CDR3 DNA reads TGTGCCAGCAGTTACTCGAGGGGGGTTCAGCCCCAGCATTTT. Translating it yields CASSYSRGVQPQHF.

This clone was recorded once. This chain joins TRBV5-1 and TRBJ1-3, with 9 bases lining up with TRBD1. J lost 7 bases, V lost 4 bases, and 9 bases had no gene match. Germline V lookup: CDR1 SGHRS, CDR2 YFSETQ. The CDR3 spans 15 residues. The CDR3: CASSPEQGARNTIYF. The CDR3 coding sequence is TGCGCCAGCAGCCCGGAACAGGGGGCAAGGAACACCATATATTTT. Complete variable domain (other parts from reference TRBV5-1 and TRBJ1-3): KAGVTQTPRYLIKTRGQQVTLSCSPISGHRSVSWYQQTPGQGLQFLFEYFSETQRNKGNFPGRFSGRQFSNSRSEMNVSTLELGDSALYLCASSPEQGARNTIYFGEGSWLTVV.

V is TRBV20-1 and J is TRBJ2-1; D uncertain. The ends were cut back, 6 bases at V and 3 bases at J, with 6 bases in the middle. The CDR3 consists of 11 residues. Germline lookup yields CDR1 DFQATT and CDR2 SNEGSKA (reference sequence). Written as DNA, the CDR3 is TGCAGTGCCGCTGACTACAATGAGCAGTTCTTC. This encodes CSAADYNEQFF.